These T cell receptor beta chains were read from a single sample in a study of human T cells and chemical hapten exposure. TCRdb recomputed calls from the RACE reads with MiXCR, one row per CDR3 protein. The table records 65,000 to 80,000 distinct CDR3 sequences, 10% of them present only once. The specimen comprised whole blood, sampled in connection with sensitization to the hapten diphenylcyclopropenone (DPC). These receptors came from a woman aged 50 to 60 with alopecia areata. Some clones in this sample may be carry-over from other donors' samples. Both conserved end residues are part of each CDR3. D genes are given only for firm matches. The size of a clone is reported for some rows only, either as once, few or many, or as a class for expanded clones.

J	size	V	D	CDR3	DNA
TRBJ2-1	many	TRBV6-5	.	CASSQTASSYNEQFF	TGTGCCAGCAGCCAGACGGCTAGCTCCTACAATGAGCAGTTCTTC
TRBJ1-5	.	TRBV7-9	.	CAGAQGGDQPQHF	TGTGCCGGTGCACAGGGTGGGGATCAGCCCCAGCATTTT
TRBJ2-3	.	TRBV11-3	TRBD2	CASSASGSRFHTDTQYF	TGTGCCAGCAGCGCTAGCGGGAGCAGGTTCCACACAGATACGCAGTATTTT
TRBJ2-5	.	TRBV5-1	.	CASSSQGGSGGGETQYF	TGCGCCAGCAGCTCCCAAGGGGGTTCCGGGGGAGGAGAGACCCAGTACTTC
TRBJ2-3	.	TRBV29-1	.	CSGQTSSTDTQYF	TGCAGCGGACAGACCTCTAGCACAGATACGCAGTATTTT
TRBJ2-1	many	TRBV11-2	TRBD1	CASSSRTGQSSYNEQFF	TGTGCCAGCAGCTCGCGGACAGGTCAAAGCTCCTACAATGAGCAGTTCTTC
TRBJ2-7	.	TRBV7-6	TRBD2	CASSPNQGGSWEQYF	TGTGCCAGCAGCCCTAATCAGGGCGGGAGTTGGGAGCAGTACTTC
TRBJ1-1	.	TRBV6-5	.	CASSYDDRRGAFF	TGTGCCAGCAGTTACGACGACAGGCGCGGGGCTTTCTTT
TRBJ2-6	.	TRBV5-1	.	CASSLDQGAGANVLTF	TGCGCCAGCAGCTTGGATCAGGGCGCTGGGGCCAACGTCCTGACTTTC
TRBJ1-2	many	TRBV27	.	CASSETRAGYGYTF	TGTGCCAGCAGTGAGACAAGGGCTGGCTATGGCTACACCTTC
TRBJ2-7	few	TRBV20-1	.	CSSLGYEQYF	TGCAGTTCCCTGGGGTACGAGCAGTACTTC
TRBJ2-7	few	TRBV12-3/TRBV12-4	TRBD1	CASSLARDSEQYF	TGTGCCAGCAGTTTAGCGAGGGACAGCGAGCAGTACTTC
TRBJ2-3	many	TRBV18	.	CASSPRPTDTQYF	TGTGCCAGCTCACCTCGGCCCACAGATACGCAGTATTTT
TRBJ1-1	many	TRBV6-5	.	CASSYGQGNTEAFF	TGTGCCAGCAGTTACGGGCAGGGGAACACTGAAGCTTTCTTT